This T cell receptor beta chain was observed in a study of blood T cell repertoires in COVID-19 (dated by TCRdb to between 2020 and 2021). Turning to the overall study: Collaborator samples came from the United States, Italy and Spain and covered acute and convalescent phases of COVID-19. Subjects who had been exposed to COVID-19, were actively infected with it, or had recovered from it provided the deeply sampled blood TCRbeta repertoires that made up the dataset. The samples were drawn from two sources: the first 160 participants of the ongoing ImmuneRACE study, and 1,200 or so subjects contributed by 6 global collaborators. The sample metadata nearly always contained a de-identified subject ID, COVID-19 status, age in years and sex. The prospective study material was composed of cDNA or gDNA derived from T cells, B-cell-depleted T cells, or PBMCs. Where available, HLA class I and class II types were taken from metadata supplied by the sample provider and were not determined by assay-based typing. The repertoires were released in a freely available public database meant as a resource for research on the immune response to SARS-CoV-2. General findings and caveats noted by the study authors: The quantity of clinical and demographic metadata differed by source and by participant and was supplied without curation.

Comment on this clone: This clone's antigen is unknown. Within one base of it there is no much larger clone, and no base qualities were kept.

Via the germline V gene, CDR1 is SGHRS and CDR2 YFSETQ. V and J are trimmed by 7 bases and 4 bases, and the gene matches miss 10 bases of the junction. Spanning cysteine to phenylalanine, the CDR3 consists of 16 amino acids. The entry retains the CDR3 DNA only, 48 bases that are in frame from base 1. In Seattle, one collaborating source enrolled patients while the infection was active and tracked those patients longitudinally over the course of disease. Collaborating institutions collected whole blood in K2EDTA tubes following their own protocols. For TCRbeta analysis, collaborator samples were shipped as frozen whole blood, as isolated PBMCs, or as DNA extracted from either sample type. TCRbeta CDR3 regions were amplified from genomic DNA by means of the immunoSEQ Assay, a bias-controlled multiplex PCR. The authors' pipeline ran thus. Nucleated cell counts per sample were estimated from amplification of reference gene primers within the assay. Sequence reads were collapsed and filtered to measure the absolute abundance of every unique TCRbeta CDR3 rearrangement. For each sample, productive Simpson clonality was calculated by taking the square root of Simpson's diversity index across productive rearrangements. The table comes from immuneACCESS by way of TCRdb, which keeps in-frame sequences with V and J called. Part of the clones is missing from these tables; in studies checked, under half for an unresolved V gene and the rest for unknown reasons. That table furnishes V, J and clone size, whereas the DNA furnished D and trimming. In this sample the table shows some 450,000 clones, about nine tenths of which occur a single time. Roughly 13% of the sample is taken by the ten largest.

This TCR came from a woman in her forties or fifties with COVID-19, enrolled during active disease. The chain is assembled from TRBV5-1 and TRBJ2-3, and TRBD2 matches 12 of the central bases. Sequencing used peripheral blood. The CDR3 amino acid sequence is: CASHKGLAGGPDTQYF. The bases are TGCGCCAGCCACAAAGGGCTAGCGGGGGGGCCAGATACGCAGTATTTT.